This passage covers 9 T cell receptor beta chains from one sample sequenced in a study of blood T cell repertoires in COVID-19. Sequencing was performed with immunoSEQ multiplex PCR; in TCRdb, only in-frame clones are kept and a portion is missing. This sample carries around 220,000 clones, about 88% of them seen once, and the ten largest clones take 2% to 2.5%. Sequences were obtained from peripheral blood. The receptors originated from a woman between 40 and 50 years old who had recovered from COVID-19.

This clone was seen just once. The CDR3 protein is CASSFGRPNSVNEQFF. The CDR3 DNA follows: TGTGCCAGCAGTTTTGGTAGACCTAATAGCGTGAATGAGCAGTTCTTC. This chain connects TRBV27 to TRBJ2-1; TRBD2 is a possible D gene (5 bases). V lost 3 bases to trimming and J lost 7 bases, with 19 bases between them. This CDR3 comprises 16 residues. Germline V gene lookup returns CDR1 MNHEY and CDR2 SMNVEV (reference sequence).

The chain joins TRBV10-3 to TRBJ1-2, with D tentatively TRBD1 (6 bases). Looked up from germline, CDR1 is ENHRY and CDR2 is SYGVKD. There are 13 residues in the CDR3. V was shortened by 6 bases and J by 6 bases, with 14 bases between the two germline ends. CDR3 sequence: CAIREAQGNGYTF. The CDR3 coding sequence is TGTGCCATCAGGGAGGCACAGGGAAATGGCTACACCTTC.

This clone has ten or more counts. CDR3 in amino acids: CASSSGQPSSGNTIYF. CDR3 nucleotide sequence: TGTGCCAGCAGCTCGGGACAGCCGAGCTCTGGAAACACCATATATTTT. The genes are TRBV7-8 and TRBJ1-3, with 7 nucleotides matching TRBD1. Per germline, CDR1 SGHVS and CDR2 FQNEAQ. This CDR3 is built from 16 residues. With 4 bases clipped from V and 0 bases from J, the junction kept 6 bases outside the gene matches.

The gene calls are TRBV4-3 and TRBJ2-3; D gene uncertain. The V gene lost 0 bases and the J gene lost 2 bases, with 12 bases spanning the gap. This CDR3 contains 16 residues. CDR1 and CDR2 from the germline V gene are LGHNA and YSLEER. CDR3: CASSQDQTGYTDTQYF. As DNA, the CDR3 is TGCGCCAGCAGCCAAGACCAGACTGGTTACACAGATACGCAGTATTTT.

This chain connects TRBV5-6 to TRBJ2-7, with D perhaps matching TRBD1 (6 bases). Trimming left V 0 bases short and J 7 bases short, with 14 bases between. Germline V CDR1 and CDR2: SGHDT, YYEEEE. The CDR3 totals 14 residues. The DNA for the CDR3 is TGTGCCAGCAGCTTGGGGACGAGCCAGGGGGAGCAGTACTTC. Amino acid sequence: CASSLGTSQGEQYF.

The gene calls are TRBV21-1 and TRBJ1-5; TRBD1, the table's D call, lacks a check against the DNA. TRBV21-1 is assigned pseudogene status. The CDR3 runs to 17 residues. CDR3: CASSSQIDRGPEQPQHF. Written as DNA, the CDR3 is TGTGCCAGCAGCTCCCAGATCGACAGGGGGCCGGAGCAGCCCCAGCATTTT.

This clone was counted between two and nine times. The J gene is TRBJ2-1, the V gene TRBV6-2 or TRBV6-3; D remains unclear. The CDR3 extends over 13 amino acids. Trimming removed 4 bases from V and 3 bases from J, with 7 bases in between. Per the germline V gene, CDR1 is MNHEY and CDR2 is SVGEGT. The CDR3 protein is CASSFQLYNEQFF. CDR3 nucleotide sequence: TGTGCCAGCAGTTTCCAACTCTACAATGAGCAGTTCTTC.

As DNA, the CDR3 is TGTGCCAGCAGTGTAAGTAGGAGCTACGAGCAGTACTTC. This gives the protein CASSVSRSYEQYF. The gene calls are TRBV2 and TRBJ2-7; D is unclear. The germline V and J ends were trimmed by 4 bases and 3 bases, with 10 bases remaining between them. This CDR3 has 13 amino acids. The germline V gene encodes CDR1 SNHLY and CDR2 FYNNEI.

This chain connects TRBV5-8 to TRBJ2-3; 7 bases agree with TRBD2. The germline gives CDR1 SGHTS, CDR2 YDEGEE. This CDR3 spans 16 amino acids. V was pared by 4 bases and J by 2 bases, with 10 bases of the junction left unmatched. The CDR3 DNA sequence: TGTGCCAGCAGCCCCGGGACTACTAGATACACAGATACGCAGTATTTT. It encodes CASSPGTTRYTDTQYF.